The next 27 T cell receptor beta chains were all read from a single sample in a study of STAT5B mutations in CD4+ large granular lymphocyte leukemia. The data were produced by immunoSEQ multiplex PCR, yet TCRdb's version contains in-frame clones alone and is incomplete. The sample lists more than 45,000 clones; approximately 70% were seen once. The sample comprised CD4+ T cells from blood buffy coats. The receptor source for this set is a human donor in good health.

V and J are TRBV6-4 and TRBJ2-1; TRBD2 might be the D (6 bases). Trimming stripped 10 bases from V and 7 bases from J, with 17 bases between. Per germline, CDR1 MRHNA and CDR2 SNTAGT. The CDR3 extends over 13 amino acids. This chain's CDR3 is CATGVEAGNEQFF. The CDR3 DNA reads TGTGCCACCGGGGTGGAGGCGGGGAATGAGCAGTTCTTC.

The CDR3 region is CASSLSLVHENTEAFF. The DNA for the CDR3 is TGCGCCAGCAGCTTGTCTTTAGTCCACGAGAACACTGAAGCTTTCTTT. The chain uses TRBV5-1 and TRBJ1-1; D is uncertain. The CDR3 totals 16 residues. Germline lookup yields CDR1 SGHRS and CDR2 YFSETQ. Trimming stripped 1 base from V and 1 base from J, with 14 bases between.

The chain combines TRBV6-1 with TRBJ2-7; 10 nucleotides agree with TRBD1. Germline V gene data show CDR1 as MNHNS and CDR2 as SASEGT. This CDR3 is 14 amino acids long. The V segment lost 7 bases and the J segment 4 bases; nucleotides outside the gene matches: 7. The CDR3: CASKGQGPRYEQYF. The CDR3 DNA is TGTGCCAGCAAGGGACAGGGGCCGAGATACGAGCAGTACTTC.

The chain employs TRBV6-5 and TRBJ1-1, with TRBD1 identical over 7 bases. The germline V gene has CDR1 MNHEY and CDR2 SVGAGI. The CDR3 has 14 residues. V dropped 3 bases and J dropped 4; count of bases not matched to a gene: 5. CDR3 protein: CASSYEGATTEAFF. In DNA, the CDR3 is TGTGCCAGCAGTTATGAGGGGGCTACCACTGAAGCTTTCTTT.

This clone was counted a single time. CDR3 in DNA: TGTGCCGCCAGGGAGCGGGGTTTCCAAGAGACCCAGTACTTC. The encoded protein is CAARERGFQETQYF. V and J are TRBV30 and TRBJ2-5; 7 bases agree with TRBD2. The CDR3 covers 14 residues. CDR1 and CDR2 from the germline V gene are GTSNPN and SVGIG (reference sequence). Trimming took 8 bases from V and 1 from J; bases not matched to a gene: 10.

CDR3 sequence reads: CASSPRADGGELFF. CDR3 DNA: TGTGCCAGCAGCCCGAGGGCCGACGGCGGGGAGCTGTTTTTT. V gene TRBV7-9 combines with J gene TRBJ2-2, with D maybe TRBD2 (5 bases). CDR3 length: 14 amino acids. V dropped 5 bases and J dropped 7 bases, with 14 bases sitting between them. The germline V gene has CDR1 SEHNR and CDR2 FQNEAQ (reference sequence).

This clone was seen more than once but under ten times. The chain joins TRBV19 to TRBJ1-5, with unresolved D. V lost 1 base, J lost 13 bases, and 11 bases lay in between. The CDR3 covers 12 residues. In germline, CDR1 is LNHDA, CDR2 SQIVND (reference sequence). The CDR3 spells CASSIGQGSQHF. DNA for the CDR3: TGTGCCAGTAGTATAGGGCAAGGGTCACAGCATTTT. The variable domain in full, with the rest retrieved from reference TRBV19 and TRBJ1-5, is DGGITQSPKYLFRKEGQNVTLSCEQNLNHDAMYWYRQDPGQGLRLIYYSQIVNDFQKGDIAEGYSVSREKKESFPLTVTSAQKNPTAFYLCASSIGQGSQHFGDGTRLSIL.

The CDR3 loop is CASSPRTSGDGELFF. CDR3 coding DNA: TGTGCCAGCAGCCCCCGGACTAGCGGAGACGGGGAGCTGTTTTTT. The chain couples TRBV9 to TRBJ2-2; TRBD2 agrees at 10 bases. V trimming: 4 bases; J trimming: 7 bases; junction bases outside the gene matches: 7. The germline V gene encodes CDR1 SGDLS and CDR2 YYNGEE. This CDR3 is built from 15 residues.

This clone was recorded a few times. The rearrangement uses TRBV27 and TRBJ1-4; the D gene is possibly TRBD1 (6 bases). This CDR3 contains 21 residues. V gave up 0 bases and J gave up 5 bases, with 28 bases separating them. The germline V gene encodes CDR1 MNHEY and CDR2 SMNVEV (reference sequence). The CDR3 reads CASSLSPAIAPFRGANEKLFF. Here the CDR3 DNA reads TGTGCCAGCAGTTTATCCCCGGCCATAGCCCCGTTCAGGGGTGCCAATGAAAAACTGTTTTTT.

There are a few counts of this clone. J is TRBJ1-2 and V is TRBV4-2; the D is unclear. This CDR3 is built from 14 residues. The germline gives CDR1 LGHNA, CDR2 YNFKEQ. V was pared by 0 bases and J by 8 bases, with 13 bases between. The DNA for the CDR3 is TGTGCCAGCAGCCAAGAGAGACAAACGTTGGGCTACACCTTC. It encodes CASSQERQTLGYTF.

V and J are TRBV11-1 and TRBJ1-6; 7 bases fit TRBD1. V lost 5 bases to trimming and J lost 3 bases; unmatched junction nucleotides: 7. The CDR3 loop spans 16 amino acids. Germline assignment: CDR1 SGHAT and CDR2 FQDESV (reference sequence). The CDR3: CASSTDRAFYNSPLHF. CDR3 bases: TGTGCCAGCAGCACCGACAGGGCCTTCTATAATTCACCCCTCCACTTT.

The genes are TRBV2 and TRBJ1-4; no definite D call. The V end lost 7 bases, the J end lost 5 bases, and 14 bases lay between the germline ends. CDR3 length: 14 amino acids. CDR1 and CDR2 (germline): SNHLY, FYNNEI. CDR3 bases: TGTGCCAGCAACGGGCCAGGAACGAATGAAAAACTGTTTTTT. Protein: CASNGPGTNEKLFF.

The chain recombines TRBV5-1 with TRBJ2-3; 7 bases line up with TRBD1. CDR1 SGHRS and CDR2 YFSETQ come from the germline V gene. CDR3 length equals 14 residues. With 6 bases clipped from V and 0 bases from J, the junction kept 4 bases outside the gene matches. The DNA for the CDR3 is TGCGCCAGCAAATTGGGACAGAGCACAGATACGCAGTATTTT. Residues: CASKLGQSTDTQYF.

The chain carries TRBV6-6 and TRBJ1-2; 7 positions agree with TRBD1. Germline loops: CDR1 MNHNY, CDR2 SVGAGI (reference sequence). The CDR3 length is 15 residues. J lost 2 bases, V lost 6 bases, and 9 bases had no gene match. This CDR3 is CASRITGDQNYGYTF. The DNA of the CDR3 is TGTGCCAGCAGAATAACAGGGGACCAAAACTATGGCTACACCTTC.

The chain links TRBV19 to TRBJ2-5, with 9 nucleotides matching TRBD2. This CDR3 spans 16 amino acids. CDR1 is LNHDA, CDR2 SQIVND, per germline (reference sequence). Unmatched junction bases numbered 7, after V lost 1 base and J lost 4 bases. The CDR3: CASSIAGGGARETQYF. The CDR3 DNA follows: TGTGCCAGTAGTATAGCGGGCGGGGGGGCCAGAGAGACCCAGTACTTC.

The chain uses TRBV10-3 and TRBJ1-1, with D possibly TRBD1 on 6 matching bases. The CDR3 spans 13 residues. The germline V gene encodes CDR1 ENHRY and CDR2 SYGVKD. V was cut by 3 bases and J by 8 bases, with 13 bases left in between. The CDR3 is CAISEKQGTEAFF. In DNA form, the CDR3 reads TGTGCCATCAGTGAAAAACAGGGTACGGAAGCTTTCTTT.

The chain uses TRBV7-9 and TRBJ1-6; 12 nucleotides agree with TRBD1. The CDR3 has 18 amino acids. The germline CDR1 and CDR2 sequences are SEHNR and FQNEAQ (reference sequence). J lost 8 bases, V lost 4 bases, and 12 bases had no gene match. The CDR3 sequence: CASSSPGTGGDSDSPLHF. The CDR3 DNA reads TGTGCCAGCAGCTCCCCCGGGACAGGGGGCGACTCGGATTCACCCCTCCACTTT. Full variable domain (rest looked up from reference TRBV7-9 and TRBJ1-6): DTGVSQNPRHKITKRGQNVTFRCDPISEHNRLYWYRQTLGQGPEFLTYFQNEAQLEKSRLLSDRFSAERPKGSFSTLEIQRTEQGDSAMYLCASSSPGTGGDSDSPLHFGNGTRLTVT.

This clone was seen more than once but under ten times. The rearrangement links TRBV2 to TRBJ1-6; D is perhaps TRBD1 (5 bases). The CDR3 is made up of 13 amino acids. Germline assignment: CDR1 SNHLY and CDR2 FYNNEI. With 8 bases removed from V and 7 bases from J, the gap between germline ends came to 12 bases. CDR3 bases: TGTGCCAGCGGACCTCGGGGGAATTCACCCCTCCACTTT. It encodes CASGPRGNSPLHF. Drawing the rest from reference TRBV2 and TRBJ1-6, the complete variable domain is EPEVTQTPSHQVTQMGQEVILRCVPISNHLYFYWYRQILGQKVEFLVSFYNNEISEKSEIFDDQFSVERPDGSNFTLKIRSTKLEDSAMYFCASGPRGNSPLHFGNGTRLTVT.

The CDR3 DNA sequence: TGCAGCGAGACTAGCGGGGTAGGAGATACGCAGTATTTT. Translated, it gives CSETSGVGDTQYF. This chain joins TRBV29-1 and TRBJ2-3, with 11 positions matching TRBD2. This CDR3 comprises 13 residues. Germline assignment: CDR1 SQVTM and CDR2 ANQGSEA. V gave up 7 bases and J gave up 5 bases; unmatched junction bases: 5.

V gene TRBV7-9 combines with J gene TRBJ2-5; D uncertain. CDR3 size: 11 residues. V was clipped by 5 bases and J by 5 bases, with 6 bases between them. Germline V CDR1 and CDR2: SEHNR, FQNEAQ (reference sequence). CDR3 amino acids: CASSQTETQYF. The CDR3 coding sequence is TGTGCCAGCAGCCAAACGGAGACCCAGTACTTC.

The chain couples TRBV30 to TRBJ1-5; D may be TRBD1 (5 bases). Trimming stripped 4 bases from V and 4 bases from J, with 20 bases between. The CDR3 totals 16 residues. Germline V gives CDR1 GTSNPN, CDR2 SVGIG (reference sequence). CDR3 in DNA: TGTGCCTGGAAGATTCGCGAGGGGCCCCCTAATCAGCCCCAGCATTTT. Encoded protein: CAWKIREGPPNQPQHF.

This chain connects TRBV6-1 to TRBJ2-7; 7 bases align to TRBD1. V shed 11 bases, J shed 2 bases, and the junction held 6 bases outside the gene matches. The CDR3 runs 12 residues. CDR1 is MNHNS and CDR2 is SASEGT in the germline V gene. Written as DNA, the CDR3 is TGTGCCTGCCAGGGACAGACCTACGAGCAGTACGTC. Amino acids: CACQGQTYEQYV.

In the case of this clone: This CDR3 is also generated by other DNA sequences in the sample. The chain recombines TRBV5-1 with TRBJ1-1; 7 positions agree with TRBD1. CDR1 is SGHRS, CDR2 YFSETQ, per germline. The length of the CDR3 is 14 residues. V dropped 0 bases and J dropped 5; count of bases not matched to a gene: 4. This CDR3 is CASSLGQGGTEAFF. In nucleotides, the CDR3 is TGCGCCAGCAGCTTGGGACAGGGTGGAACTGAAGCTTTCTTT.

This chain joins TRBV6-6 and TRBJ2-3; TRBD2 might be the D (7 bases). The CDR3 is 15 amino acids. Looked up from germline, CDR1 is MNHNY and CDR2 is SVGAGI (reference sequence). Deletions cut 7 bases from V and 6 bases from J, with 20 bases between. The CDR3 nucleotides are TGTGCCAGCAACCCACTCGGGGCGGGGGCGGATACGCAGTATTTT. Amino acid sequence: CASNPLGAGADTQYF.

The CDR3 sequence is CASSPGTGLDQEAFF. In DNA form, the CDR3 reads TGTGCCAGCAGTCCCGGGACAGGGCTGGACCAAGAAGCTTTCTTT. The chain uses TRBV6-6 and TRBJ1-1; 9 nucleotides align to TRBD1. This CDR3 comprises 15 residues. V shed 5 bases, J shed 8 bases, and the junction held 12 bases outside the gene matches. The germline CDR1 and CDR2 sequences are MNHNY and SVGAGI (reference sequence).

The chain has TRBV15 and TRBJ2-3; D is possibly TRBD2 (6 bases). V lost 8 bases, J lost 2 bases, and 17 bases lay in between. The CDR3 is made up of 15 amino acids. Per germline, CDR1 LNHNV and CDR2 YYDKDF (reference sequence). The DNA of the CDR3 is TGTGCCACCTCCGGGGGAGCGCCGATCACAGATACGCAGTATTTT. Protein: CATSGGAPITDTQYF.

The chain couples TRBV7-8 to TRBJ2-5, with 9 bases fitting TRBD2. Germline V lookup: CDR1 SGHVS, CDR2 FQNEAQ. The V and J ends lost 5 bases and 2 bases, in that order; junction bases with no gene match: 6. There are 15 residues in the CDR3. CDR3 sequence (DNA): TGTGCCAGCAGCCGCGGGGGGGGCGATCAAGAGACCCAGTACTTC. It translates to CASSRGGGDQETQYF.